This TCR beta chain appears in the sequencing data of a study of immune reconstitution after stem cell transplant in scleroderma. TCRdb processed the RT-PCR reads anew with MiXCR; each CDR3 protein has one entry. The sample includes around 3,000 distinct CDR3 sequences, roughly 8.1% of them seen just once. The CDR3 loop spans 14 amino acids. Germline lookup yields CDR1 DFQATT and CDR2 SNEGSKA (reference sequence). V shed 7 bases, J shed 8 bases, and the junction held 14 bases outside the gene matches. This clonotype is medium-sized by share. V usage is TRBV20-1 and J usage is TRBJ1-2; 9 nucleotides align to TRBD1. This material was acquired before or after autologous hematopoietic stem cell transplantation (not recorded which). This TCR was recovered from a female donor with systemic sclerosis. CDR3 protein: CSGAGTGSFRGYTF. In DNA form, the CDR3 reads TGCAGTGGCGCCGGGACAGGGTCCTTTAGAGGCTACACCTTC.